The clone carrying this T cell receptor beta chain was seen only a few times. The target antigen is unknown. This specimen comes from a study of CD8 T cells in ankylosing spondylitis. Study observations and caveats: For ankylosing spondylitis blood, a TCR beta motif of about eight highly homologous variants appeared characteristic. Some motif variants were previously reported in reactive arthritis synovial fluid and blood.

This CDR3 contains 14 residues. Germline CDR1 and CDR2: LNHDA and SQIVND (reference sequence). V lost 5 bases to trimming and J lost 5 bases, with 12 bases between them. TCRdb re-derived calls from the 5' RACE reads in MiXCR, one entry per CDR3 protein. There are about 210,000 distinct CDR3 sequences in the sample; 8% to 10% occur only once, and more than 4.5% lies in the top ten. The V call is TRBV19, the J call TRBJ2-2; tentatively, D is TRBD2 (6 bases). Sequencing was performed on blood, either unsorted or a sorted T cell fraction (not recorded which). This clonotype was sampled from a female donor with ankylosing spondylitis or in good health (not recorded which). This CDR3 is CASSGREGTGELFF. Written as DNA, the CDR3 is TGTGCCAGTAGTGGGCGGGAAGGTACCGGGGAGCTGTTTTTT.